This is a list of T cell receptor delta chains from one sample in a study of Vδ1+ human thymocytes. TCRdb fed the multiplex PCR reads to CATT. Altogether tens of thousands of delta-chain clones are present, approximately 15% being singletons, with the ten largest covering roughly 0.5%. Sequencing was performed on Vdelta1+ gamma-delta thymocytes from the thymus. The receptor set was obtained from a boy in the first two years of life who had congenital heart surgery. Each CDR3 is given without its conserved first and last residue. Each record gives: J gene, V gene, CDR3 protein.

TRDJ1 TRDV1 ALGELNLPTVRGGCRKLI
TRDJ1 TRDV1 ALGERSLPILGIYTDKLI
TRDJ1 TRDV1 ALSPLGWGINAGADKLI
TRDJ1 TRDV1 ALGELVTGLDKLI
TRDJ1 TRDV1 ALGAGNTGGYQKDTDKLI
TRDJ2 TRDV1 ALGEPQGLPGGYASAQLF
TRDJ1 TRDV1 ALGELILLGDGMYTDKLI
TRDJ1 TRDV1 ALGETSFLLLGDTRNSYTDKLI
TRDJ1 TRDV1 ALGERPEILSTGGSYTDKLI
TRDJ1 TRDV1 ALGKALTGSVLTTGGWFPGKLI
TRDJ1 TRDV1 ALGKLRGTGVHTDKLI
TRDJ1 TRDV1 ALGEPHSRSGGLYTDKLI